Presented here are 13 T cell receptor beta chains from one specimen sequenced in a study of blood T cell repertoires in COVID-19. The data were produced by immunoSEQ multiplex PCR, yet TCRdb's version contains in-frame clones alone and is incomplete. The table has approximately 300,000 clones, more than 70% seen once; the top ten hold under 2%. The sequenced sample was peripheral blood. The receptors originated from a woman aged 45-65 years with acute or convalescent COVID-19.

CDR3 residues: CASSPAPTSGDYNEQFF. CDR3 in DNA: TGTGCCAGCAGCCCCGCCCCGACTAGCGGGGACTACAATGAGCAGTTCTTC. The chain combines TRBV6-2 or TRBV6-3 with TRBJ2-1; TRBD2 matches at 11 bases. The V and J ends lost 6 bases and 3 bases, in that order; junction bases with no gene match: 10. CDR3 length equals 17 residues. CDR1 and CDR2 from the germline V gene are MNHEY and SVGEGT.

This clone is a singleton in its sample. The CDR3 here is CASSLGSAAYNEQFF. In nucleotides, the CDR3 is TGTGCCAGCAGCTTAGGCTCGGCGGCCTACAATGAGCAGTTCTTC. This chain uses TRBV11-3 with TRBJ2-1; D not resolved. The CDR3 contains 15 residues. The germline V gene has CDR1 SGHNT and CDR2 YENEEA. V lost 1 base and J lost 2, with 9 bases in between.

The V and J genes are TRBV9 and TRBJ1-2, with TRBD1 identical over 11 bases. CDR3 length: 13 amino acids. The J segment lost 9 bases and the V segment lost 4 bases, leaving 5 bases of the junction unmatched. Per germline, CDR1 SGDLS and CDR2 YYNGEE. The CDR3 spells CASSPGTGGSYTF. The CDR3 DNA reads as TGTGCCAGCAGCCCGGGGACAGGGGGAAGCTACACCTTC.

The chain uses TRBV6-4 and TRBJ1-2, with TRBD1 matching over 7 bases. This CDR3 has 13 amino acids. CDR1 is MRHNA, CDR2 SNTAGT, per germline. V gave up 6 bases and J gave up 4 bases; unmatched junction bases: 5. As DNA, the CDR3 is TGTGCCAGCAGCGCGCCAGGGGGCTATGGCTACACCTTC. Translating it yields CASSAPGGYGYTF.

The chain combines TRBV18 with TRBJ2-7, with TRBD1 identical over 9 bases. The CDR3 consists of 17 residues. V lost 3 bases, J lost 3 bases, and 12 bases stayed unmatched. The germline V gene has CDR1 KGHSH and CDR2 LQKENI. The CDR3 bases are TGTGCCAGCTCACCCACGGACAGGGGAGGAATGGGCTACGAGCAGTACTTC. Translation gives CASSPTDRGGMGYEQYF. The variable domain in full, with the rest retrieved from reference TRBV18 and TRBJ2-7, is NAGVMQNPRHLVRRRGQEARLRCSPMKGHSHVYWYRQLPEEGLKFMVYLQKENIIDESGMPKERFSAEFPKEGPSILRIQQVVRGDSAAYFCASSPTDRGGMGYEQYFGPGTRLTVT.

The chain has TRBV9 and TRBJ1-6; 9 positions match TRBD1. Trimming removed 4 bases from V and 9 bases from J; junction bases left unmatched: 5. The V gene's germline CDR1 is SGDLS and CDR2 YYNGEE. This CDR3 region has 14 residues. This CDR3 is CASSRTGEGSPLHF. In DNA form, the CDR3 reads TGTGCCAGCAGCCGGACAGGGGAGGGTTCACCCCTCCACTTT.

The rearrangement uses TRBV4-3 and TRBJ1-2; D gene ambiguous. Between the trimmed V and J ends, which lost 4 bases and 4 bases, there was a span of 22 bases. This CDR3 region has 17 residues. Germline V gene lookup returns CDR1 LGHNA and CDR2 YSLEER. The CDR3 loop is CASSRGTGGRFSYGYTF. The CDR3, as DNA: TGCGCCAGCAGCCGAGGAACCGGAGGACGGTTCTCCTATGGCTACACCTTC.

This clone appeared once. The V gene is TRBV5-1, the J gene TRBJ2-7; D is unclear. CDR1 and CDR2 (germline): SGHRS, YFSETQ. Trimming took off 3 bases at V and 0 bases at J, with 4 bases between the two ends. The CDR3 runs to 12 residues. The CDR3 loop reads CASSSFSYEQYF. The CDR3 DNA reads TGCGCCAGCAGCTCCTTCTCCTACGAGCAGTACTTC.

This chain connects TRBV9 to TRBJ2-7, with TRBD1 matching over 8 bases. The junction had 5 bases not matched to a gene; V was cut back by 0 bases and J by 3 bases. The germline CDR1 and CDR2 sequences are SGDLS and YYNGEE. This CDR3 region has 15 residues. The CDR3 is CASSVVGDRSYEQYF. CDR3 nucleotides: TGTGCCAGCAGCGTAGTGGGGGACAGGAGCTACGAGCAGTACTTC.

This chain uses TRBV4-1 with TRBJ1-1, with D tentatively TRBD1 (5 bases). V gave up 6 bases and J gave up 0 bases, with 17 bases separating them. The CDR3 is 16 residues long. From germline, CDR1 is MGHRA and CDR2 YSYEKL. The CDR3 is CASRQKPGLLNTEAFF. The CDR3 DNA reads as TGCGCCAGCAGGCAAAAACCGGGACTCCTGAACACTGAAGCTTTCTTT.

The chain carries TRBV6-5 and TRBJ2-1, with D perhaps TRBD2 (5 bases). Germline CDR1 and CDR2: MNHEY and SVGAGI. V gave up 5 bases and J gave up 2 bases, with 10 bases separating them. This CDR3 spans 14 amino acids. The CDR3, as DNA: TGTGCCAGCAGTACCAGCGGAACCTACAATGAGCAGTTCTTC. It specifies CASSTSGTYNEQFF.

Notes on this clone: This sample includes further DNA sequences coding for the same CDR3. The chain couples TRBV5-1 to TRBJ2-7, with 7 positions matching TRBD1. After removal of 1 base from V and 0 bases from J, the junction contained 1 base not matched to a gene. Germline V lookup: CDR1 SGHRS, CDR2 YFSETQ. This CDR3 comprises 14 residues. The CDR3 sequence is CASSLTGVSYEQYF. CDR3 sequence (DNA): TGCGCCAGCAGCTTGACAGGGGTCTCCTACGAGCAGTACTTC.

Concerning this clone itself: One end of the junction varies from germline; a read error may be responsible. Additional DNA sequences in this sample encode the identical CDR3. This sequence joins TRBV5-1 and TRBJ2-2, with D possibly matching TRBD1 (5 bases). This CDR3 has 15 amino acids. Germline V lookup: CDR1 SGHRS, CDR2 YFSETQ. CDR3 DNA sequence: TGCGCCAGCAGTTTGGTCTGGCAGGGCGGCGGGGAGCTGTTTTTT. It codes for CASSLVWQGGGELFF. The full variable domain, completed using reference TRBV5-1 and TRBJ2-2, is KAGVTQTPRYLIKTRGQQVTLSCSPISGHRSVSWYQQTPGQGLQFLFEYFSETQRNKGNFPGRFSGRQFSNSRSEMNVSTLELGDSALYLCASSLVWQGGGELFFGEGSRLTVL.